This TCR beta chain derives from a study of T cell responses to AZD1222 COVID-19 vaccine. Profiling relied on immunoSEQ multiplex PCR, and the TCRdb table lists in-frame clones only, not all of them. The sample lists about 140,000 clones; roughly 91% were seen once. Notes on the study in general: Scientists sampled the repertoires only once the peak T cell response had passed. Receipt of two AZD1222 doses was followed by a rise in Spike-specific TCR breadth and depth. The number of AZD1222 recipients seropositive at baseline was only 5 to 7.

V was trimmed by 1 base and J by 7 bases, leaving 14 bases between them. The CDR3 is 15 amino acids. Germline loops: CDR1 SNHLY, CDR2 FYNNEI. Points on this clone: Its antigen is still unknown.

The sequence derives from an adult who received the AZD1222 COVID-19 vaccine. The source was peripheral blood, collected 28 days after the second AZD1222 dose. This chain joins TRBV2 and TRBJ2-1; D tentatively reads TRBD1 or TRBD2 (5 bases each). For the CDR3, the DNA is TGTGCCAGCAGTGAAGTTTCTGGGGGTTGGAATGAGCAGTTCTTC. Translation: CASSEVSGGWNEQFF.